These 10 T cell receptor beta chains were sequenced from one sample in a study of T cells in Graves' hyperthyroidism and ophthalmopathy. It was RNA transcripts that yielded the amplified TCR beta CDR3 regions. During a first-round RT-PCR of the TCR CDR3, the HTBI primer set was used. TCRdb processed the multiplex PCR reads anew with MiXCR; each CDR3 protein has one entry. This sample has about 300,000 distinct CDR3 sequences, with 16% found just once. Input material: blood. The receptors derive from a man aged 25 to 45 with Graves' hyperthyroidism.

The genes are TRBV6-5 and TRBJ1-4; D gene ambiguous. In germline, CDR1 is MNHEY, CDR2 SVGAGI. The CDR3 length is 13 residues. The V gene lost 2 bases and the J gene lost 8 bases, with 9 bases spanning the gap. DNA for the CDR3: TGTGCCAGCAGTTACGTTGTGGGAGAAAAACTGTTTTTT. It encodes CASSYVVGEKLFF.

V is TRBV24-1 and J is TRBJ2-1; 8 bases are shared with TRBD1. This CDR3 comprises 16 residues. V shed 3 bases and J 0 bases; nucleotides not matched to a gene: 3. Germline lookup yields CDR1 KGHDR and CDR2 SFDVKD. The CDR3 loop is CATSDRTGGSYNEQFF. CDR3 nucleotide sequence: TGTGCCACCAGTGATCGAACAGGGGGCTCCTACAATGAGCAGTTCTTC.

The J gene is TRBJ2-7, the V gene TRBV10-3; 9 bases fit TRBD1. Germline V gene lookup returns CDR1 ENHRY and CDR2 SYGVKD. V shed 3 bases and J 4 bases; nucleotides not matched to a gene: 4. The CDR3 has 14 amino acids. The CDR3 is CAISDGTGRYEQYF. Here the CDR3 DNA reads TGTGCCATCAGTGACGGGACAGGGAGGTACGAGCAGTACTTC.

The J gene is TRBJ2-7, the V gene TRBV7-9; 7 bases line up with TRBD2. The trim removed 4 bases at V and 7 bases at J, leaving 10 bases unmatched. Germline V gene sequence: CDR1 SEHNR, CDR2 FQNEAQ (reference sequence). The CDR3 is 14 residues long. DNA for the CDR3: TGTGCCAGCAGCTCAGCTGGGGGGGTACGTGAGCAGTACTTC. It codes for CASSSAGGVREQYF.

This clonotype occurred many times. The chain joins TRBV7-2 to TRBJ2-2; D not certain. V lost 1 base and J 8 bases, leaving 8 bases between the germline ends. CDR3 length equals 13 residues. From germline, CDR1 is SGHTA and CDR2 FQGNSA. DNA for the CDR3: TGTGCCAGCAGCTTAGTGGTTTCGGGGGAGCTGTTTTTT. Amino acid sequence: CASSLVVSGELFF.

This clonotype was counted once. This chain connects TRBV3-1 to TRBJ2-4; 11 bases are shared with TRBD2. Germline-derived CDR1 and CDR2 are LGHDT and YNNKEL (reference sequence). The CDR3 has 16 residues. After removal of 0 bases from V and 8 bases from J, the junction contained 6 bases not matched to a gene. The CDR3 loop reads CASSQEPSGRPDIQYF. The CDR3, as DNA: TGTGCCAGCAGCCAAGAACCTAGCGGGAGGCCGGACATTCAGTACTTC.

The DNA of the CDR3 is TGTGCCAGCAGCTTAGACCCGCAGGTAGAGTTAGATGAGCAGTTCTTC. Amino acid sequence: CASSLDPQVELDEQFF. V and J are TRBV7-9 and TRBJ2-1; D is ambiguous. CDR1 is SEHNR, CDR2 FQNEAQ, per germline (reference sequence). This CDR3 has 16 amino acids. V was cut by 1 base and J by 8 bases, with 18 bases left in between.

This chain connects TRBV4-1 to TRBJ1-6, with D perhaps TRBD1 (6 bases). In germline, CDR1 is MGHRA, CDR2 YSYEKL. Trimming cost V 3 bases and J 2 bases, with 14 bases left between them. The CDR3 loop spans 17 amino acids. The CDR3 spells CASSHFRGPPYNSPLHF. CDR3 coding DNA: TGCGCCAGCAGCCATTTCAGGGGTCCCCCCTATAATTCACCCCTCCACTTT.

This clonotype came up a few times. The junction differs from germline at one of its ends, possibly a read error. The CDR3 DNA sequence: TGTGCCAGTAGCATAGGGAGGAGGAGGGAAGCTTTCTTT. This encodes CASSIGRRREAFF. The V and J genes are TRBV19 and TRBJ1-1; D is undetermined. There are 13 residues in the CDR3. In germline, CDR1 is LNHDA, CDR2 SQIVND (reference sequence). The whole variable domain, filled in from reference TRBV19 and TRBJ1-1, reads DGGITQSPKYLFRKEGQNVTLSCEQNLNHDAMYWYRQDPGQGLRLIYYSQIVNDFQKGDIAEGYSVSREKKESFPLTVTSAQKNPTAFYLCASSIGRRREAFFGQGTRLTVV.

This chain links TRBV7-8 with TRBJ2-3, with D uncertain. Deletions cut 3 bases from V and 2 bases from J, with 6 bases between. The CDR3 contains 13 residues. From germline, CDR1 is SGHVS and CDR2 FQNEAQ. CDR3: CASSFETTDTQYF. The CDR3 DNA is TGTGCCAGCAGCTTTGAGACCACAGATACGCAGTATTTT.